This T cell receptor beta chain was documented in a study of sequential checkpoint blockade in melanoma. Study context: Maintenance nivolumab came after either treatment sequence. DNA from more than 75 pretreatment tumor samples underwent TCRβ immunosequencing.

This clone is medium-sized. Its antigen is unknown. The treatment denotes: randomized to nivolumab then ipilimumab (arm A) or the reverse (arm B). DNA-damaging chemotherapy had not been given to any patient beforehand. Broader study findings: Patients with week-13 increases in T-cell fraction and clonality benefited about 30 times more often.

Germline CDR1 SNHLY, CDR2 FYNNEI. Trimming removed 8 bases from V and 0 bases from J, with 11 bases in between. The CDR3 sequence is 14 residues long. Sequencing used immunoSEQ multiplex PCR; TCRdb keeps in-frame clones, though not all of them. The profile shows thousands of clones, approximately 35% of them singletons. Here the sequenced sample was tumor tissue (inferred from file names), taken from a patient given nivolumab and ipilimumab in sequence. The clonotype comes from a human donor with melanoma. The chain links TRBV2 to TRBJ1-5; a possible D gene is TRBD1 (5 bases). The CDR3 region has the DNA TGTGCCAGCGGGATCGACAGTAGCAATCAGCCCCAGCATTTT. Protein: CASGIDSSNQPQHF.